The present entry profiles one T cell receptor (beta chain) with its context. Its specificity is not known. TCRdb keeps only in-frame clones here, not all; method: immunoSEQ multiplex PCR. The sample shows about 82,000 clones, more than 70% of them seen only once. Germline CDR1 is SGHRS and CDR2 is YFSETQ. V shed 0 bases and J shed 5 bases, with 11 bases lying between them. This CDR3 region has 14 residues. The data were taken from a study of memory CD4+ T cells and cytomegalovirus serostatus. Findings and caveats of the study: Median bootstrapped AUC for CMV status was approximately 0.96 originally, less than 0.92 US-trained.

Single viable CD3+CD4+CD8-CD45RO+ cells were sorted as the memory CD4+ T cells. CMV serostatus came from serum IgG against pp150, pp28, p38, p52. Sequencing was carried out using memory CD4+ T cells from blood. The receptor was derived from an adult in good health and CMV-seronegative. The rearrangement links TRBV5-1 to TRBJ2-5, with D uncertain. The CDR3 DNA is TGCGCCAGCAGCTTGGTTTTAGGGCTGGAGACCCAGTACTTC. Translating gives CASSLVLGLETQYF.